The rows below give T cell receptor beta chains drawn from one sample of a study of follicular helper T cells after annual influenza vaccination. Repertoires were generated with immunoSEQ multiplex PCR, while TCRdb's copy carries only in-frame clones and drops some. The table includes around 7,300 clones, around 80% detected once. Sequenced material: CXCR5- memory CD4+ T cells sorted from blood, taken 7 days after influenza vaccination. These receptors were obtained from an adult who received the influenza vaccine. Each CDR3 is given with its conserved first and last residue. The D gene is left open where the match is weak. Some rows have no size entry. The others give once, few or many, or a class for an expanded clone.

J,size,V,D,DNA,CDR3
TRBJ1-5,NA,TRBV7-2,NA,TGTGCCAGCAGCTCCTTGGCTGATCAGCCCCAGCATTTT,CASSSLADQPQHF
TRBJ1-5,NA,TRBV7-2,NA,TGTGCCAGCAGCCGGGGGGGGAGCAATCAGCCCCAGCATTTT,CASSRGGSNQPQHF
TRBJ2-5,NA,TRBV10-1,TRBD2,TGCGCCAGCAGGGGGACTAGTACAGAGACCCAGTACTTC,CASRGTSTETQYF
TRBJ1-5,NA,TRBV10-3,NA,TGTGCCATCAGTGAGTCGACCCAGGGACAGCCCCAGCATTTT,CAISESTQGQPQHF
TRBJ2-1,NA,TRBV2,NA,TGTGCCACCCAAGTAACAGGTAGCTCCTACAATGAGCAGTTCTTC,CATQVTGSSYNEQFF
TRBJ2-3,few,TRBV19,NA,TGTGCCAGTAGTACGGGACCCGAGAGAAATACGCAGTATTTT,CASSTGPERNTQYF
TRBJ1-2,NA,TRBV28,NA,TGTGCCAGCAGTCACCCGGGACACAATTCTAACTATGGCTACACCTTC,CASSHPGHNSNYGYTF
TRBJ2-7,NA,TRBV7-7,TRBD1,TGTGCTAGCAGCCACGACAGGGACTACGAGCAGTACTTC,CASSHDRDYEQYF
TRBJ2-7,few,TRBV9,TRBD1,TGTGCCAGCAGCCCGGGACAGGGGGCTTACGAGCAGTACTTC,CASSPGQGAYEQYF
TRBJ2-3,NA,TRBV5-6,NA,TGTGCCAGCAGCCGCTCTAAACCTAGTGAGGGTACGCAGTATTTT,CASSRSKPSEGTQYF
TRBJ2-1,NA,TRBV29-1,TRBD2,TGCAGCGTTGAAAGTCGGACTAGGTCCCCCAATGAGCAGTTCTTC,CSVESRTRSPNEQFF
TRBJ2-1,few,TRBV7-9,NA,TGTGCCAGCAGCCCAACCCGGGGTGGGAATGAGCAGTTCTTC,CASSPTRGGNEQFF
TRBJ1-4,NA,TRBV19,TRBD1,TGTGCCAGTAGTCGGACAGGGGGGGAAAAACTGTTTTTT,CASSRTGGEKLFF
TRBJ2-3,NA,TRBV30,NA,TGTGCCTGGAGTGAGGGAGATACGCAGTATTTT,CAWSEGDTQYF
TRBJ2-1,NA,TRBV5-3,NA,TGTGCCAGAAGTTTCCGGGGGGCGAATGAGCAGTTCTTC,CARSFRGANEQFF
TRBJ2-5,NA,TRBV7-9,NA,TGTGCCAGCAGCTTTCCGGACCGGGAGACCCAGTACTTC,CASSFPDRETQYF
TRBJ1-1,once,TRBV18,NA,TGTGCCAGCTCACACGCGGGGGCGCGCACTGAAGCTTTCTTT,CASSHAGARTEAFF
TRBJ1-1,NA,TRBV7-2,NA,TGTGCCAGCAGCTTAGCCAGAGGGGGATGGAACACTGAAGCTTTCTTT,CASSLARGGWNTEAFF
TRBJ2-1,NA,TRBV13,NA,TGTGCCAGCAGCTTAACCCCGGGGACATTTTCCAATGAGCAGTTCTTC,CASSLTPGTFSNEQFF
TRBJ2-5,NA,TRBV5-1,TRBD1,TGCGCCAGCAGGTCCGGGACAGGGGAACAAGAGACCCAGTACTTC,CASRSGTGEQETQYF
TRBJ2-7,NA,TRBV28,NA,TGTGCCAGCAGGGCAGGGGTGAGCTACGAGCAGTACTTC,CASRAGVSYEQYF
TRBJ2-5,NA,TRBV7-2,TRBD2,TGTGCCAGCAGTACCGGACTAGCGACTTACCAGTACTTC,CASSTGLATYQYF
TRBJ2-3,few,TRBV2,TRBD1,TGTGCCAGCAGCGATAGGACAGGGTGGGCAGATACGCAGTATTTT,CASSDRTGWADTQYF
TRBJ1-1,NA,TRBV5-1,NA,TGCGCCAGCAGCCCCCTCCGGGGCCCTGGGGACACTGAAGCTTTCTTT,CASSPLRGPGDTEAFF
TRBJ2-1,NA,TRBV11-2,TRBD1,TGTGCCAGCAGCTGGACAGGGGGCTATGAGCAGTTCTTC,CASSWTGGYEQFF
TRBJ1-4,NA,TRBV10-3,NA,TGTGCCATCAGTGAGTCGAACAATGAAAAACTGTTTTTT,CAISESNNEKLFF
TRBJ2-1,NA,TRBV5-3,NA,TGTGCCAGAAGCTTAGTAGCGGACTACAATGAGCAGTTCTTC,CARSLVADYNEQFF
TRBJ1-6,NA,TRBV5-6,NA,TGTGCCAGCAGCTCGAATACAGGGAATAATTCACCCCTCCACTTT,CASSSNTGNNSPLHF
TRBJ2-5,NA,TRBV7-8,TRBD2,TGTGCCAGCAGCGCAGGAAGGGTTTCTAGCGGGAGGTCCGCGGGGACCCAGTACTTC,CASSAGRVSSGRSAGTQYF
TRBJ2-4,NA,TRBV18,NA,TGTGCCAGCTCACCCACCTGGGGGGCGGAGAACATTCAGTACTTC,CASSPTWGAENIQYF
TRBJ2-1,NA,TRBV7-6,NA,TGTGCCAGCAGTTCACGACGGGGAGACAATGAGCAGTTCTTC,CASSSRRGDNEQFF
TRBJ2-6,few,TRBV28,TRBD1,TGTGCCAGCAGCCGCCCTCAGGGGGCGGCAGGGGCCAACGTCCTGACTTTC,CASSRPQGAAGANVLTF
TRBJ2-3,NA,TRBV5-1,TRBD2,TGCGCCAGCAGCTCCCGGCCCAGCGGTTCGGGGGGTGGCACAGATACGCAGTATTTT,CASSSRPSGSGGGTDTQYF
TRBJ1-1,NA,TRBV5-1,NA,TGCGCCAGCAGCTTGGGGGATGGGGGGAGGAACACTGAAGCTTTCTTT,CASSLGDGGRNTEAFF
TRBJ2-2,NA,TRBV4-3,NA,TGCGCCAGCAGCCAAGAGGGCGGCGGGGCGGTCCTTCACACCGGGGAGCTGTTTTTT,CASSQEGGGAVLHTGELFF
TRBJ2-5,NA,TRBV6-6,TRBD2,TGTGCCAGCAGTTTTAGCGGGGCACAAGAGACCCAGTACTTC,CASSFSGAQETQYF